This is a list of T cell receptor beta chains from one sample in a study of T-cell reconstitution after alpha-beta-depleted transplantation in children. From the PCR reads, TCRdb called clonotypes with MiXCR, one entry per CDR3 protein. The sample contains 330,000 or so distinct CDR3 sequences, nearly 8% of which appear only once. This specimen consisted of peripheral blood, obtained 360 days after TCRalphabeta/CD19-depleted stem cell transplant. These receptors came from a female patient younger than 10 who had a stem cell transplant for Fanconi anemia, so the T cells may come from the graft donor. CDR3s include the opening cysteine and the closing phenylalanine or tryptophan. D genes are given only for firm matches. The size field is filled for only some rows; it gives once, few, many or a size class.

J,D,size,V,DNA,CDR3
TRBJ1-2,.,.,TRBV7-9,TGTGCCAGCACGGACCCCAAGGTTAGGGGGTCCGGGGGCTACACCTTC,CASTDPKVRGSGGYTF
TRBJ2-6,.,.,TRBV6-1,TGTGCCAGCTTTAGACAAGGGGATCCTGGGGCCAACGTCCTGACTTTC,CASFRQGDPGANVLTF
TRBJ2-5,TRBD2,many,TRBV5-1,TGCGCCAGCAGCTTGCCCGTTATAGCGGGAGTAGAGACCCAGTACTTC,CASSLPVIAGVETQYF
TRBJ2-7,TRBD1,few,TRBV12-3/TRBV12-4,TGTGCCAGCAGGGACAGGGGACCCTCCTACGAGCAGTACTTC,CASRDRGPSYEQYF
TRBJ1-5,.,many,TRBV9,TGTGCCAGCAGCGTAGACAACAATCAGCCCCAGCATTTT,CASSVDNNQPQHF
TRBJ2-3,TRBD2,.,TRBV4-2,TGTGCCAGCAGCCAAGATTGGCGGGGGGGAACAGATACGCAGTATTTT,CASSQDWRGGTDTQYF
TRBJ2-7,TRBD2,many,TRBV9,TGTGCCAGCAGCGTCGGACTAGCCTCCTACGAGCAGTACTTC,CASSVGLASYEQYF
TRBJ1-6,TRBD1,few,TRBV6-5,TGTGCCAGCAGTCTTGACAGGGGCGGGTCACCCCTCCACTTT,CASSLDRGGSPLHF
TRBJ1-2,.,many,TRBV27,TGTGCCAGCACCAACGTCTATTTGGCCGACAGTGATTATGGCTACACCTTC,CASTNVYLADSDYGYTF
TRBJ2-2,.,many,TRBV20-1,TGCAGTGCTACCCAGGAGGGGACCGGGGAGCTGTTTTTT,CSATQEGTGELFF
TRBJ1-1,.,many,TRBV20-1,TGCAGTGCTAGGGTTAACATGAACACTGAAGCTTTCTTT,CSARVNMNTEAFF
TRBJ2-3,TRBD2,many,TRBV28,TGTGCCAGCAGTTTATTAAGACTAGCCTCTTTCACACCAGATACGCAGTATTTT,CASSLLRLASFTPDTQYF
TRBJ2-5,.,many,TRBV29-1,TGCAGCGTTGAAAGGGTACGCGAGACCCAGTACTTC,CSVERVRETQYF
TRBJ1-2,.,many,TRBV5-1,TGCGCCAGCAGCTCCCGCCCTGCTGGAGGCTACACCTTC,CASSSRPAGGYTF
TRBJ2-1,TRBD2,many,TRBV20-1,TGCAGTGCTACTAGCGGGGGAAACGAGCAGTTCTTC,CSATSGGNEQFF
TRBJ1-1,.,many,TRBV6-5,TGTGCCAGCAGTTACCGTTGGGGGAACACTGAAGCTTTCTTT,CASSYRWGNTEAFF
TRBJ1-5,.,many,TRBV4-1,TGCGCCAGCAGCCAAGATAGGGCAGCAGGCAATCAGCCCCAGCATTTT,CASSQDRAAGNQPQHF
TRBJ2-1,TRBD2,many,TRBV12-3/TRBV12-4,TGTGCCAGCAGTCTTAGCGGGTACAATGAGCAGTTCTTC,CASSLSGYNEQFF
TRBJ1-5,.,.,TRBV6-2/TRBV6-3,TGTGCCAGCAGCCTACCGGGTTTTAATCAGCCCCAGCATTTT,CASSLPGFNQPQHF
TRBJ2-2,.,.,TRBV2,TGTGCCAGCGCTGGGCAGTACACCGGGGAGCTGTTTTTT,CASAGQYTGELFF
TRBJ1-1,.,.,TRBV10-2,TGCGCCAGCACCGGGGCCACCTTAAACACTGAAGCTTTCTTT,CASTGATLNTEAFF
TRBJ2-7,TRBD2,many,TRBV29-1,TGCAGCGTTGCCCGGACTAGCGTCTCCTACGAGCAGTACTTC,CSVARTSVSYEQYF
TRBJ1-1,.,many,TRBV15,TGTGCCACCAGCCCCGTGAACAGGATCCTGGACACTGAAGCTTTCTTT,CATSPVNRILDTEAFF
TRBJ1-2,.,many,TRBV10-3,TGTGCCATCTCCCAAGTAGGTGGCTACACCTTC,CAISQVGGYTF
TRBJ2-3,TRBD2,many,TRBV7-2,TGTGCCAGCAGCCGCTGGGGGCTAGCGGGGTTGACAGATACGCAGTATTTT,CASSRWGLAGLTDTQYF
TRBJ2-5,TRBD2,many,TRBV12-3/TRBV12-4,TGTGCCAGCAGTCTCGGACTAGCGGGCTACTCTTTTGTGGACCAAGAGACCCAGTACTTC,CASSLGLAGYSFVDQETQYF
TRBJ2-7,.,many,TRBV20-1,TGCAGTGCTAGTAAGCTAACATCCTACGAGCAGTACTTC,CSASKLTSYEQYF
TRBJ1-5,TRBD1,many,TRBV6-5,TGTGCCAGCAGTTACGTACAGGGGTCTCAGCCCCAGCATTTT,CASSYVQGSQPQHF
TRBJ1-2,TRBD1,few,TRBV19,TGTGCCAGTAGTATTGACAGGGGAGGTCATTACACCTTC,CASSIDRGGHYTF
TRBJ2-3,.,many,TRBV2,TGTGCCAAGAAGACAGATACGCAGTATTTT,CAKKTDTQYF
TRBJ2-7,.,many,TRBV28,TGTGCCAGCAGTTTGTCCGACAGAGCCTACGAGCAGTACTTC,CASSLSDRAYEQYF
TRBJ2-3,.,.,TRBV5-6,TGTGCCAGCAGCTTGGTGCAAACAGATACGCAGTATTTT,CASSLVQTDTQYF
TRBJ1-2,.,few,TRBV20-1,TGCAGTGCTAGTAGGGGAACTGGGGGCTACACCTTC,CSASRGTGGYTF
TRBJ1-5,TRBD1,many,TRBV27,TGTGCCAGCAGTCCCCGGGGATTACAGGGGATGAGCAATCAGCCCCAGCATTTT,CASSPRGLQGMSNQPQHF
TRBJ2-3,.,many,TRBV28,TGTGCCAGCAGTTTCGACAGGCCCACAGATACGCAGTATTTT,CASSFDRPTDTQYF
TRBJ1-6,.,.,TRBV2,TGTGCCAGCAGAATTTATTCGGGAGCCCTGAGCTCCTATAATTCACCCCTCCACTTT,CASRIYSGALSSYNSPLHF
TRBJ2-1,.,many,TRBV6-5,TGTGCCAGCAGTCGACTAACCTTCAATGAGCAGTTCTTC,CASSRLTFNEQFF
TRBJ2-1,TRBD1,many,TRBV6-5,TGTGCCAGCAACCCGGACAGGGGCGGGTACAATGAGCAGTTCTTC,CASNPDRGGYNEQFF
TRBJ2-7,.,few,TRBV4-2,TGTGCCAGCAGCCCCCCAGGGGTTTACGAGCAGTACTTC,CASSPPGVYEQYF
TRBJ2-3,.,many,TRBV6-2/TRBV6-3,TGTGCCAGCAGCCGGCTAGCAGCTACGCAGTATTTT,CASSRLAATQYF
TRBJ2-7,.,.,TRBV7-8,TGTGCCAGCAGCTTAGGGGGGATGTACGAGCAGTACTTC,CASSLGGMYEQYF
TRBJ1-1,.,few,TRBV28,TGTGCCAGCAGTTTGGTGGGGAGCTGGGCCACTGAAGTTTTCTTT,CASSLVGSWATEVFF
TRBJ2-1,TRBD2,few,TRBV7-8,TGTGCCAGCAGCTTAGCGCGCGCGGGGGGGACCTTTGGGCAGTTCTTC,CASSLARAGGTFGQFF
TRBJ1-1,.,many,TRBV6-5,TGTGCCAGCAGTTACACAGGGAATAGCGTCACTGAAGCTTTCTTT,CASSYTGNSVTEAFF
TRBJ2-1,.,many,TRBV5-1,TGCGCCAGCACTAAAGGGACTGGGTCCTACAATGAGCAGTTCTTC,CASTKGTGSYNEQFF
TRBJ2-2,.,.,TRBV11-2,TGTGCCAGCAGCGCATTTGGGACTGAGCTCGGGGAGCTGTTTTTT,CASSAFGTELGELFF
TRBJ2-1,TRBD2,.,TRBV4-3,TGCGCCAGCAGCCAAGATCAACGGCGGGGGGGCAAATTCTTC,CASSQDQRRGGKFF
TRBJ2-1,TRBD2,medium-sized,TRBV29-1,TGCAGCGTTGAAGCGGGAGGGGTTCTTAGCTCCTACAATGAGCAGTTCTTC,CSVEAGGVLSSYNEQFF
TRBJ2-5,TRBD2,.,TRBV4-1,TGCGCCAGCAGCCAATCGACTAGCGGGGCGGAGACCCAGTACTTC,CASSQSTSGAETQYF
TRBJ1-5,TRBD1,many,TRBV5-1,TGCGCCAGCAGCGCGTCGGGACAGAGCAATCAGCCCCAGCATTTT,CASSASGQSNQPQHF
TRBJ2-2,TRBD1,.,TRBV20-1,TGCAGTGCTAGCACCGGGACAGTGGGCACCGGGGAGCTGTTTTTT,CSASTGTVGTGELFF
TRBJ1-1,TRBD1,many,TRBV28,TGTGCCAGCAGTGCCTTACAGGGGGCGAAAGCTGAAGCTTTCTTT,CASSALQGAKAEAFF
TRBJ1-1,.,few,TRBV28,TGTGCCAGCAGTTGGGGGGTTTCTATTGAAGCTTTCTTT,CASSWGVSIEAFF
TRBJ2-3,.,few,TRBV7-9,TGTGCCAGCAGCTTAGGCCCGGTCCCAACAGATACGCAGTATTTT,CASSLGPVPTDTQYF
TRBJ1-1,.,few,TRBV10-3,TGTGCCATCAGTGAGTCGAGGGGCCTTGAAGCTTTCTTT,CAISESRGLEAFF
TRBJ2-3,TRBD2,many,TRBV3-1,TGTGCCAGCAGCCTCGGGACTAGAGCCACAGATACGCAGTATTTT,CASSLGTRATDTQYF
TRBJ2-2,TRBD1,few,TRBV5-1,TGCGCCAGCAGCTATTTCTCCGGGGACAGGGAAACCGGGGAGCTGTTTTTT,CASSYFSGDRETGELFF
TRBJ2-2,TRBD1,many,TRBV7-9,TGTGCCAGCAGCTTCGGACAGGGGACAACCGGGGAGCTGTTTTTT,CASSFGQGTTGELFF
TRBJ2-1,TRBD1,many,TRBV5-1,TGCGCCAGCAGCTTGTTCCGACCGACAGGGGGCTTGAATGAGCAGTTCTTC,CASSLFRPTGGLNEQFF